A single count supports the clone carrying this TCR beta chain. Antigen unknown. The data were taken from a study of cytomegalovirus exposure and HLA in healthy donors. Whole-study findings and limits: The authors enumerated over 150 TCR beta chains as linked to cytomegalovirus. Donors were assumed by presence/absence analyses to have roughly uniform sequencing depth.

13 Jbeta primers and 60 Vbeta primers were used for the PCR. Produced via immunoSEQ multiplex PCR; TCRdb's table is partial and in-frame only. The sample shows fewer than 300,000 clones, 75% to 90% of them seen only once. This CDR3 contains 14 residues. V lost 3 bases to trimming and J lost 2 bases, with 8 bases between them. The V gene's germline CDR1 is LNHDA and CDR2 SQIVND (reference sequence). Sequenced input: PBMCs. The receptor's source is a girl aged 2-10 years in good health and CMV-seronegative. The gene calls are TRBV19 and TRBJ1-5; perhaps TRBD1 as D (5 bases). The CDR3 reads CASSIWGGNQPQHF. The CDR3 bases are TGTGCCAGTAGTATTTGGGGGGGCAATCAGCCCCAGCATTTT.